This T cell receptor (beta chain) was captured by sequencing in a study of human T cells and chemical hapten exposure. Study-level information: Weekly diphenylcyclopropenone doses were given to patients' scalps across the approximately 23-week study. On the upper back, patch tests were applied with 0.01% DPC and read at 6 days.

This clonotype has a handful of counts. Using its own MiXCR run on the RACE reads, TCRdb lists one record per CDR3 protein. Counted here are roughly 120,000 distinct CDR3 sequences, roughly an eighth occurring once; the ten biggest clones make up about 0.9%. V gave up 2 bases and J gave up 5 bases; unmatched junction bases: 5. CDR1 and CDR2 (germline): MNHNY, SVGAGI (reference sequence). The CDR3 runs 16 residues. The time point denotes: patch test 1, 2 weeks after DPC sensitization. Treatment of the sample: therapeutic diphenylcyclopropenone sensitization with weekly scalp DPC. The drawing of blood occurred before each patch test was applied.

This sequence joins TRBV6-6 and TRBJ1-6, with 8 bases lining up with TRBD1. Sequencing used whole blood, obtained in connection with sensitization to the hapten diphenylcyclopropenone (DPC). The clonotype originates from a man aged 18 to 29 with alopecia areata. Some clones in this sample may be carry-over from other donors' samples. The CDR3 here is CASSYQTGANNSPLHF. DNA for the CDR3: TGTGCCAGCAGTTACCAGACAGGGGCCAATAATTCACCCCTCCACTTT.